The rows below give T cell receptor beta chains drawn from one sample of a study of Ad26.COV2.S vaccination and SARS-CoV-2 variants. Assay: immunoSEQ multiplex PCR; the TCRdb copy retains only in-frame clones and omits some. Among about 410,000 clones, about 88% were seen once, and the ten largest hold about 3.6%. This sample comprised peripheral blood, obtained in a trial of Ad26.COV2.S vaccine versus placebo. The receptors stem from a person between 18 and 65 years old who received the Ad26.COV2.S COVID-19 vaccine or a placebo. The CDR3 runs from the conserved cysteine through the conserved F or W. The order of the fields is J gene, V gene, D gene, clone size, CDR3 protein, CDR3 DNA. The D gene is left open where the match is weak. Where a row states a size, it is once, few, many or the class of an expanded clone; other rows omit it.

J gene: TRBJ2-7; V gene: TRBV12-3/TRBV12-4; D gene: .; clone size: .; CDR3 protein: CASSLGVAEQYF; CDR3 DNA: TGTGCCAGCTCCCTGGGGGTAGCCGAGCAGTACTTC
J gene: TRBJ1-6; V gene: TRBV6-5; D gene: TRBD1; clone size: .; CDR3 protein: CASRDRGENSPLHF; CDR3 DNA: TGTGCCAGCAGAGACAGGGGAGAGAATTCACCCCTCCACTTT
J gene: TRBJ1-2; V gene: TRBV7-9; D gene: .; clone size: .; CDR3 protein: CASSRTGTNVANYGYTF; CDR3 DNA: TGTGCCAGCAGCCGTACCGGGACGAACGTCGCTAACTATGGCTACACCTTC
J gene: TRBJ2-1; V gene: TRBV5-1; D gene: .; clone size: .; CDR3 protein: CASSPPPVNNEQFF; CDR3 DNA: TGCGCCAGCAGCCCCCCCCCGGTAAACAATGAGCAGTTCTTC
J gene: TRBJ1-2; V gene: TRBV5-1; D gene: TRBD1; clone size: .; CDR3 protein: CASSRTGDTDMRGYTF; CDR3 DNA: TGCGCCAGCAGCAGGACAGGGGATACGGATATGCGCGGCTACACCTTC
J gene: TRBJ1-6; V gene: TRBV30; D gene: .; clone size: .; CDR3 protein: CAWSLPSTGIRNSPLHF; CDR3 DNA: TGTGCCTGGAGTCTTCCTTCCACAGGGATTCGAAATTCACCCCTCCACTTT
J gene: TRBJ1-3; V gene: TRBV7-9; D gene: .; clone size: .; CDR3 protein: CASSPRGKEGNTIYF; CDR3 DNA: TGTGCCAGCAGCCCCCGTGGTAAGGAAGGGAACACCATATATTTT
J gene: TRBJ1-6; V gene: TRBV18; D gene: .; clone size: .; CDR3 protein: CASSPIGQYLGSPLHF; CDR3 DNA: TGTGCCAGCTCTCCAATTGGACAGTACTTGGGTTCACCCCTCCACTTT
J gene: TRBJ1-6; V gene: TRBV7-9; D gene: .; clone size: .; CDR3 protein: CASSFENSPLHF; CDR3 DNA: TGTGCCAGCAGCTTCGAAAATTCACCCCTCCACTTT
J gene: TRBJ2-7; V gene: TRBV7-2; D gene: .; clone size: .; CDR3 protein: CASSAGGAVAYEQYF; CDR3 DNA: TGTGCCAGCAGCGCTGGCGGGGCAGTGGCCTACGAGCAGTACTTC
J gene: TRBJ2-7; V gene: TRBV2; D gene: TRBD1; clone size: .; CDR3 protein: CASSAGTGAYEQYF; CDR3 DNA: TGTGCCAGCAGTGCCGGGACAGGAGCCTACGAGCAGTACTTC
J gene: TRBJ2-3; V gene: TRBV7-6; D gene: TRBD1; clone size: .; CDR3 protein: CASSPGTGWAYTDTQYF; CDR3 DNA: TGTGCCAGCAGCCCCGGGACAGGGTGGGCTTACACAGATACGCAGTATTTT
J gene: TRBJ2-1; V gene: TRBV29-1; D gene: TRBD2; clone size: once; CDR3 protein: CSVPRGGPNNEQFF; CDR3 DNA: TGCAGCGTGCCCCGGGGGGGACCAAACAATGAGCAGTTCTTC
J gene: TRBJ1-1; V gene: TRBV6-5; D gene: .; clone size: .; CDR3 protein: CASSYGGGGSGTEAFF; CDR3 DNA: TGTGCCAGCAGTTACGGGGGAGGGGGAAGTGGAACTGAAGCTTTCTTT
J gene: TRBJ1-2; V gene: TRBV19; D gene: .; clone size: .; CDR3 protein: CASSMLTGIYGYTF; CDR3 DNA: TGTGCCAGTAGTATGTTGACAGGTATCTATGGCTACACCTTC
J gene: TRBJ1-1; V gene: TRBV5-1; D gene: .; clone size: .; CDR3 protein: CASSPRTDTEAFF; CDR3 DNA: TGCGCCAGCAGCCCGAGGACAGATACTGAAGCTTTCTTT
J gene: TRBJ1-6; V gene: TRBV3-1/TRBV3-2; D gene: TRBD1; clone size: .; CDR3 protein: CASSQGGTANSPLHF; CDR3 DNA: TGTGCCAGCAGCCAAGGAGGGACAGCAAATTCACCCCTCCACTTT
J gene: TRBJ1-1; V gene: TRBV14; D gene: TRBD1; clone size: .; CDR3 protein: CASSQDQGTGGWYTEAFF; CDR3 DNA: TGTGCCAGCAGCCAAGATCAAGGGACAGGGGGCTGGTACACTGAAGCTTTCTTT
J gene: TRBJ2-3; V gene: TRBV15; D gene: TRBD2; clone size: .; CDR3 protein: CATRRSSGGTDTQYF; CDR3 DNA: TGTGCCACCAGGCGCTCAAGCGGGGGAACAGATACGCAGTATTTT
J gene: TRBJ1-6; V gene: TRBV7-9; D gene: .; clone size: once; CDR3 protein: CASSQQGRSSYNSPLHF; CDR3 DNA: TGTGCCAGCAGCCAACAGGGTCGGAGCTCCTATAATTCACCCCTCCACTTT
J gene: TRBJ1-5; V gene: TRBV4-2; D gene: TRBD1; clone size: few; CDR3 protein: CASSQETGIKNQPQHF; CDR3 DNA: TGTGCCAGCAGCCAAGAGACAGGGATCAAGAATCAGCCCCAGCATTTT
J gene: TRBJ1-5; V gene: TRBV6-1; D gene: .; clone size: .; CDR3 protein: CASSEVGGNRQPQHF; CDR3 DNA: TGTGCCAGCAGTGAAGTCGGGGGTAATCGTCAGCCCCAGCATTTT
J gene: TRBJ2-7; V gene: TRBV11-2; D gene: .; clone size: .; CDR3 protein: CASSLGHPYEQYF; CDR3 DNA: TGTGCCAGCAGCTTGGGACATCCCTACGAGCAGTACTTC
J gene: TRBJ2-3; V gene: TRBV6-6; D gene: .; clone size: .; CDR3 protein: CASSYNWGSTDTQYF; CDR3 DNA: TGTGCCAGCAGTTACAATTGGGGTAGCACAGATACGCAGTATTTT
J gene: TRBJ1-4; V gene: TRBV19; D gene: .; clone size: .; CDR3 protein: CASSITQGNEKLFF; CDR3 DNA: TGTGCCAGTAGTATTACTCAGGGGAATGAAAAACTGTTTTTT
J gene: TRBJ2-3; V gene: TRBV28; D gene: .; clone size: .; CDR3 protein: CASSPDRFTDTQYF; CDR3 DNA: TGTGCCAGCAGTCCCGACAGATTCACAGATACGCAGTATTTT
J gene: TRBJ1-1; V gene: TRBV30; D gene: .; clone size: .; CDR3 protein: CAWRAYNTEAFF; CDR3 DNA: TGTGCCTGGAGGGCGTACAACACTGAAGCTTTCTTT
J gene: TRBJ2-2; V gene: TRBV7-9; D gene: .; clone size: .; CDR3 protein: CASQGKFNTGELFF; CDR3 DNA: TGTGCCAGCCAAGGGAAGTTTAACACCGGGGAGCTGTTTTTT
J gene: TRBJ2-3; V gene: TRBV5-1; D gene: TRBD2; clone size: .; CDR3 protein: CASSYTGTSGGDTDTQYF; CDR3 DNA: TGCGCCAGCAGCTACACCGGGACTAGCGGGGGGGACACAGATACGCAGTATTTT
J gene: TRBJ1-2; V gene: TRBV12-3/TRBV12-4; D gene: .; clone size: many; CDR3 protein: CASSLGLVAGYTF; CDR3 DNA: TGTGCCAGCAGTTTAGGTTTAGTGGCTGGCTACACCTTC
J gene: TRBJ1-2; V gene: TRBV12-3/TRBV12-4; D gene: .; clone size: .; CDR3 protein: CASTRPDSYGYTF; CDR3 DNA: TGTGCCAGCACCCGGCCGGACAGCTATGGCTACACCTTC
J gene: TRBJ2-1; V gene: TRBV5-1; D gene: .; clone size: .; CDR3 protein: CASSLEGYEQFF; CDR3 DNA: TGCGCCAGCAGCTTGGAAGGGTATGAGCAGTTCTTC
J gene: TRBJ1-2; V gene: TRBV6-2/TRBV6-3; D gene: TRBD1; clone size: once; CDR3 protein: CASSRGQGFNYGYTF; CDR3 DNA: TGTGCCAGCAGTAGGGGACAGGGGTTTAACTATGGCTACACCTTC